This T cell receptor beta chain was recovered during a study of shared clonotypes between healthy human individuals. Whole-study context: The study enrolled a couple of women and three men aged 18 to 49.

Details on this clone: Its specificity is unknown.

The study's findings and limits: Generation probabilities of non-shared clonotypes were lower (relative to those shared by all four donors). Represented genetic and exposure-history diversity was restricted by having few donors.

The V gene's germline CDR1 is SEHNR and CDR2 FQNEAQ (reference sequence). V lost 2 bases and J lost 5; bases outside the gene matches: 4. The CDR3 loop spans 15 amino acids. CD45RO-negative CD8 cells positively selected for CCR7 made up the naive population, which excluded terminally differentiated effector memory CD45RA+ cells. In the sorted-subset replicate PCRs, around 200 ng DNA, 29,000 or so T cell genomes, was used. This table comes from immunoSEQ multiplex PCR, and its TCRdb copy is limited to in-frame clones, with some not included. The sample has hundreds of thousands of clones, about 91% seen once.

Sequencing was performed on naive CD8+ T cells sorted from blood. The clonotype originates from a man in his thirties or forties in good health. The rearrangement uses TRBV7-9 and TRBJ2-1; TRBD2 aligns across 9 bases. CDR3 sequence (DNA): TGTGCCAGCAGCTTATGGTCTAGCGGGAACAATGAGCAGTTCTTC. It specifies CASSLWSSGNNEQFF.